The TCR beta chain described here comes from a study of blood T cell repertoires in COVID-19. Study at large: Spain, Italy and the United States supplied samples that represented acute and convalescent COVID-19. In each case, the material was cDNA or gDNA derived from T cells, B-cell-depleted T cells, or PBMCs.

There are 20 residues in the CDR3. J was trimmed by 0 bases and V by 0 bases; bases with no gene match: 10. Per germline, CDR1 MNHEY and CDR2 SVGEGT. Seattle enrolled patients during active infection and tracked them longitudinally. Per the original data handling: Nucleated cell number was recorded as an estimate derived from reference gene primer amplification. Using immunoSEQ multiplex PCR, the repertoire was profiled, and TCRdb retains in-frame clones only, with some absent. The DNA was the basis for D and trimming; V, J and clone size are from that table. The table lists roughly 250,000 clones, about nine tenths of them singletons, with approximately 2.6% in the top ten.

The source is a young adult with COVID-19, enrolled during active disease. The sequenced material came from peripheral blood. V is TRBV6-2 or TRBV6-3 and J is TRBJ2-1, with 11 positions matching TRBD1. This CDR3 is CASSYSSGQGDSSSYNEQFF. The CDR3 DNA reads as TGTGCCAGCAGTTACTCTTCGGGACAGGGGGATTCGAGCTCCTACAATGAGCAGTTCTTC.